The 4 T cell receptor beta chains reported below all come from one sample, sequenced in a study of blood T cell repertoires in COVID-19. Sequencing used immunoSEQ multiplex PCR; TCRdb keeps in-frame clones, though not all of them. This repertoire shows under 200,000 clones, approximately 83% found once; its top ten account for roughly 8%. Sequences were obtained from peripheral blood. These receptors all stem from a man aged 60-69 years with acute or convalescent COVID-19.

The gene calls are TRBV4-1 and TRBJ1-5; D is uncertain. Germline V gene lookup returns CDR1 MGHRA and CDR2 YSYEKL. V lost 0 bases and J 5 bases, leaving 11 bases between the germline ends. The CDR3 length is 15 residues. This CDR3 reads CASSQEGGGYQPQHF. CDR3 coding DNA: TGCGCCAGCAGCCAAGAAGGCGGTGGTTATCAGCCCCAGCATTTT.

The V gene is TRBV7-3, the J gene TRBJ2-1; 8 positions agree with TRBD2. The germline gives CDR1 SGHTA, CDR2 FQGTGA. V lost 4 bases and J lost 8; bases outside the gene matches: 10. CDR3 length: 15 residues. In DNA form, the CDR3 reads TGTGCCAGCAGCTCACGGACTAGCCCCGGCGATGAGCAGTTCTTC. Protein product: CASSSRTSPGDEQFF.

The J gene is TRBJ2-5, the V gene TRBV6-6, with TRBD1 matching 7 bases. Germline values: CDR1 MNHNY, CDR2 SVGAGI (reference sequence). V dropped 5 bases and J dropped 0; count of bases not matched to a gene: 6. This CDR3 is built from 15 residues. This CDR3 is CASSLGQTNQETQYF. The CDR3 nucleotides are TGTGCCAGCAGTCTGGGACAGACTAACCAAGAGACCCAGTACTTC.

The rearrangement links TRBV27 to TRBJ2-3; 9 nucleotides agree with TRBD1. This CDR3 is built from 14 residues. The junction had 6 bases not matched to a gene; V was cut back by 6 bases and J by 5 bases. Germline loops: CDR1 MNHEY, CDR2 SMNVEV (reference sequence). Written as DNA, the CDR3 is TGTGCCAGCAGCCTGGGACAGGGTCGAGATACGCAGTATTTT. Translation gives CASSLGQGRDTQYF.